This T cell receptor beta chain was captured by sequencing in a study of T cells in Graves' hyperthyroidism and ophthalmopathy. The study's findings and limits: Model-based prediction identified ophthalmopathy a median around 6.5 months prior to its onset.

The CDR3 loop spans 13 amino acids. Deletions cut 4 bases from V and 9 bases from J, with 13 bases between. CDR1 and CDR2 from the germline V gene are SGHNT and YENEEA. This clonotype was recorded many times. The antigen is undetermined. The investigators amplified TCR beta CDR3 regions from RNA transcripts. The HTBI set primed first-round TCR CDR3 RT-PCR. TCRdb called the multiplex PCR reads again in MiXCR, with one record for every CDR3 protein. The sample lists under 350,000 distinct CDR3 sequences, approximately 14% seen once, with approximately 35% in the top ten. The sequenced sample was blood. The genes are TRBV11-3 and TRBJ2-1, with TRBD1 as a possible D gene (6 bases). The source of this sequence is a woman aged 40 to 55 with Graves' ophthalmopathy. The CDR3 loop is CASSSNRVGEQFF. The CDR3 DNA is TGTGCCAGCAGCTCGAACAGGGTAGGTGAGCAGTTCTTC.